Shown below are 29 T cell receptor beta chains from a single sample sequenced in a study of cytomegalovirus exposure and HLA in healthy donors. Researchers ran the PCR with 60 Vbeta and 13 Jbeta primers. Some clones are missing from TCRdb's copy, which holds only in-frame ones; the method was immunoSEQ multiplex PCR. This sample has 95,000 to 150,000 clones, with 55% to 75% found just once. Sequences were obtained from PBMCs. All receptors come from a man aged 25 to 45 in good health and CMV-seronegative.

The chain couples TRBV5-1 to TRBJ2-2; maybe TRBD2 (6 bases). Germline V gene lookup returns CDR1 SGHRS and CDR2 YFSETQ. V was pared by 0 bases and J by 0 bases, with 12 bases between. This CDR3 is 17 amino acids long. Here the CDR3 DNA reads TGCGCCAGCAGCTTGGCCAGACTAGACTCGAACACCGGGGAGCTGTTTTTT. Translation gives CASSLARLDSNTGELFF.

The J gene is TRBJ2-3, the V gene TRBV4-2; D is uncertain. The CDR3 runs to 12 residues. Germline V gene sequence: CDR1 LGHNA, CDR2 YNFKEQ. Trimming took off 2 bases at V and 2 bases at J, with 2 bases between the two ends. This CDR3 reads CASSQLTDTQYF. The CDR3 DNA sequence: TGTGCCAGCAGCCAACTCACAGATACGCAGTATTTT.

The CDR3 DNA is TGTGCCAGCAGTGGGACTAGCGTAATCACAGATACGCAGTATTTT. Protein sequence: CASSGTSVITDTQYF. This chain connects TRBV25-1 to TRBJ2-3; 9 bases agree with TRBD2. Germline CDR1 is MGHDK and CDR2 is SYGVNS. This CDR3 region has 15 residues. Trimming removed 4 bases from V and 2 bases from J; junction bases left unmatched: 4.

The V and J genes are TRBV29-1 and TRBJ2-5, with 9 bases identical to TRBD2. Per the germline V gene, CDR1 is SQVTM and CDR2 is ANQGSEA. CDR3 length: 13 residues. The ends lost 7 bases at V and 2 bases at J; junction bases unmatched: 5. CDR3 sequence reads: CSARLADQETQYF. Here the CDR3 DNA reads TGCAGCGCCCGACTAGCGGATCAAGAGACCCAGTACTTC. Together with reference TRBV29-1 and TRBJ2-5, the CDR3 gives the full variable domain: SAVISQKPSRDICQRGTSLTIQCQVDSQVTMMFWYRQQPGQSLTLIATANQGSEATYESGFVIDKFPISRPNLTFSTLTVSNMSPEDSSIYLCSARLADQETQYFGPGTRLLVL.

The chain has TRBV7-9 and TRBJ1-2; 12 bases agree with TRBD1. Trimming cost V 5 bases and J 8 bases; bases outside gene matches: 12. Germline V gene lookup returns CDR1 SEHNR and CDR2 FQNEAQ (reference sequence). The CDR3 spans 16 residues. CDR3 sequence reads: CASSIPGQGALMGYTF. As DNA, the CDR3 is TGTGCCAGCAGCATTCCGGGACAGGGGGCCCTCATGGGCTACACCTTC.

A word on this clone: At one end, the junction sequence differs from germline, possibly due to a read error. J is TRBJ2-5 and V is TRBV4-2; TRBD2 is a possible D gene (7 bases). Germline V gene sequence: CDR1 LGHNA, CDR2 YNFKEQ. CDR3 length: 15 residues. The DNA for the CDR3 is TGTGCCAGCAGCCAAGAACGGGGGGCCCAAGGGACCCAGTACTTC. This translates into CASSQERGAQGTQYF.

This chain uses TRBV4-3 with TRBJ1-1; TRBD1 matches at 9 bases. The CDR3 spans 15 residues. Germline V gives CDR1 LGHNA, CDR2 YSLEER. V gave up 0 bases and J gave up 5 bases; unmatched junction bases: 4. The CDR3 sequence is CASSQDSGTGTEAFF. The DNA of the CDR3 is TGCGCCAGCAGCCAAGATTCCGGGACAGGGACTGAAGCTTTCTTT.

J is TRBJ2-1 and V is TRBV6-4, with 8 positions matching TRBD2. J was trimmed by 5 bases and V by 6 bases; bases with no gene match: 9. Germline CDR1 reads MRHNA; CDR2 reads SNTAGT. The CDR3 contains 15 residues. CDR3 in DNA: TGTGCCAGCAGCAACACCGGGGGGGCTAACAATGAGCAGTTCTTC. Translation gives CASSNTGGANNEQFF.

The rearrangement joins TRBV10-3 to TRBJ1-5; possibly TRBD1 for D (5 bases). Trimming removed 4 bases from V and 4 bases from J, with 5 bases in between. The CDR3 extends over 12 amino acids. The germline V gene encodes CDR1 ENHRY and CDR2 SYGVKD. DNA for the CDR3: TGTGCCATCAGTGCAGGGAATCAGCCCCAGCATTTT. Its translation: CAISAGNQPQHF.

V and J are TRBV5-1 and TRBJ1-6, with 8 bases identical to TRBD1. CDR3 length: 19 residues. The trim removed 5 bases at V and 0 bases at J, leaving 13 bases unmatched. Germline CDR1 and CDR2: SGHRS and YFSETQ. The CDR3 sequence is CASSSQGAGLSSYNSPLHF. CDR3 DNA sequence: TGCGCCAGCAGTTCCCAGGGGGCCGGTTTGAGCTCCTATAATTCACCCCTCCACTTT.

The chain carries TRBV6-5 and TRBJ1-1; D is unresolved. The CDR3 runs to 11 residues. The V and J ends lost 7 bases and 11 bases respectively, with 14 bases between them. CDR1 and CDR2 (germline): MNHEY, SVGAGI. The CDR3 DNA reads TGTGCCAGCACCAACGGAGGGAGCGCTTTCTTT. Amino acids: CASTNGGSAFF.

V usage is TRBV25-1 and J usage is TRBJ2-1, with 10 bases aligning to TRBD2. J gave up 5 bases and V 3 bases, and 4 bases lay outside the gene matches. CDR1 is MGHDK and CDR2 is SYGVNS in the germline V gene. The CDR3 is 15 amino acids. CDR3: CASSDPAGGNNEQFF. As DNA, the CDR3 is TGTGCCAGCAGTGATCCAGCGGGGGGGAACAATGAGCAGTTCTTC.

V usage is TRBV10-1 and J usage is TRBJ2-1; possibly TRBD2 for D (5 bases). The V end was cut by 5 bases, the J end by 2 bases, with 10 bases between. Germline V lookup: CDR1 WNHNN, CDR2 SYGVQD (reference sequence). The CDR3 spans 14 residues. CDR3 bases: TGCGCCAGCAGTTTGCCGGGGACCTACAATGAGCAGTTCTTC. Protein product: CASSLPGTYNEQFF.

The chain links TRBV5-1 to TRBJ2-1; 9 positions match TRBD1. The germline CDR1 and CDR2 sequences are SGHRS and YFSETQ. The CDR3 length is 15 residues. J was trimmed by 7 bases and V by 5 bases; bases with no gene match: 10. CDR3 coding DNA: TGCGCCAGCAGTCCCGGGACAGGGCTAGGTAATGAGCAGTTCTTC. Protein product: CASSPGTGLGNEQFF. The full variable domain, its missing parts supplied by reference TRBV5-1 and TRBJ2-1, is KAGVTQTPRYLIKTRGQQVTLSCSPISGHRSVSWYQQTPGQGLQFLFEYFSETQRNKGNFPGRFSGRQFSNSRSEMNVSTLELGDSALYLCASSPGTGLGNEQFFGPGTRLTVL.

The V call is TRBV7-2, the J call TRBJ2-1; possible D gene TRBD1, 5 bases. The CDR3 contains 14 residues. Deletions cut 5 bases from V and 8 bases from J, with 16 bases between. Germline CDR1 and CDR2: SGHTA and FQGNSA. The DNA for the CDR3 is TGTGCCAGCAGCCCAGGGAATGGGTTCCATGAGCAGTTCTTC. It encodes CASSPGNGFHEQFF. Complete variable domain (other parts from reference TRBV7-2 and TRBJ2-1): GAGVSQSPSNKVTEKGKDVELRCDPISGHTALYWYRQSLGQGLEFLIYFQGNSAPDKSGLPSDRFSAERTGGSVSTLTIQRTQQEDSAVYLCASSPGNGFHEQFFGPGTRLTVL.

The gene calls are TRBV6-5 and TRBJ2-7; 11 bases agree with TRBD1. V was clipped by 5 bases and J by 11 bases; unmatched bases: 8. CDR3 length: 13 residues. Germline V gene sequence: CDR1 MNHEY, CDR2 SVGAGI. CDR3 sequence reads: CASSRGTGGIEYF. The CDR3 DNA reads TGTGCCAGCAGTCGCGGGACAGGGGGTATTGAGTACTTC.

In its sample, this clone was seen a few times. The chain recombines TRBV4-2 with TRBJ2-3; D uncertain. This CDR3 is 16 amino acids long. V was clipped by 0 bases and J by 6 bases, with 16 bases between them. Germline-derived CDR1 and CDR2 are LGHNA and YNFKEQ. CDR3 nucleotides: TGTGCCAGCAGCCAAGAGCTCCAAACGGTTGGTGATACGCAGTATTTT. Translated, it gives CASSQELQTVGDTQYF.

Only a few counts were recorded for this clone. The CDR3 loop reads CASSLARTGRQYF. CDR3 bases: TGTGCCAGCAGCTTAGCTAGGACAGGGCGCCAGTATTTT. J is TRBJ2-3 and V is TRBV7-2; TRBD1 matches at 8 bases. The V segment lost 0 bases and the J segment 12 bases; nucleotides outside the gene matches: 5. Germline V lookup: CDR1 SGHTA, CDR2 FQGNSA. CDR3 length: 13 amino acids.

The V and J genes are TRBV5-1 and TRBJ2-1, with TRBD2 matching 15 bases. CDR1 and CDR2 from the germline V gene are SGHRS and YFSETQ. The ends lost 4 bases at V and 3 bases at J; junction bases unmatched: 2. CDR3 length equals 16 residues. CDR3 bases: TGCGCCAGCAGCCAGGGACTAGCGGGGGGCTACAATGAGCAGTTCTTC. This gives the protein CASSQGLAGGYNEQFF.

This clone came up once. The V gene is TRBV4-1, the J gene TRBJ2-3, with a possible D match to TRBD2 (6 bases). Deletions cut 4 bases from V and 1 base from J, with 15 bases between. Germline CDR1 is MGHRA and CDR2 is YSYEKL. This CDR3 has 16 amino acids. CDR3 DNA sequence: TGCGCCAGCAGCCCAAGAGGAAGGAGGGGCACAGATACGCAGTATTTT. Translation gives CASSPRGRRGTDTQYF.

On this clone itself: A read error may account for a junction end that differs from germline. The chain employs TRBV6-1 and TRBJ1-6, with 9 positions matching TRBD1. CDR3 length: 15 amino acids. The germline V gene has CDR1 MNHNS and CDR2 SASEGT. The CDR3 nucleotides are TGTGCCAGCAGGGGGGACAGGGCAGCGAATTCACTCCTCCACTTT. Translation: CASRGDRAANSLLHF.

The J gene is TRBJ1-1, the V gene TRBV18; 7 bases agree with TRBD1. The germline CDR1 and CDR2 sequences are KGHSH and LQKENI. This CDR3 contains 14 residues. V shed 3 bases and J 3 bases; nucleotides not matched to a gene: 4. CDR3 nucleotide sequence: TGTGCCAGCTCACCTACAGGGGCGGACACTGAAGCTTTCTTT. The encoded protein is CASSPTGADTEAFF.

In its sample, this clone was seen a few times. This chain links TRBV6-1 with TRBJ1-2; TRBD1 agrees at 8 bases. CDR3 size: 15 residues. Unmatched junction bases numbered 9, after V lost 6 bases and J lost 3 bases. Germline CDR1 reads MNHNS; CDR2 reads SASEGT. The CDR3 DNA sequence: TGTGCCAGCAGCCGACAGGGGCGCCCCGACTATGGCTACACCTTC. This gives the protein CASSRQGRPDYGYTF.

The rearrangement joins TRBV6-5 to TRBJ1-5; D might be TRBD1 (6 bases). Germline assignment: CDR1 MNHEY and CDR2 SVGAGI. The CDR3 loop spans 15 amino acids. Trimming removed 4 bases at V and 0 bases at J, with 10 bases between. In DNA form, the CDR3 reads TGTGCCAGCAGTTCACAGGGTAATAGCAATCAGCCCCAGCATTTT. As protein: CASSSQGNSNQPQHF.

Only one count was recorded for this clone. A junction end diverges from the germline sequence, so it may reflect a read error. This sequence joins TRBV7-9 and TRBJ2-7, with 9 bases identical to TRBD1. The CDR3 runs 12 residues. Germline lookup yields CDR1 SEHNR and CDR2 FQNEAQ (reference sequence). CDR3 bases: TGTTCCAGCAGCTTAGAGACAGGGGGGGAGTACTTC. Translated: CSSSLETGGEYF.

This chain joins TRBV28 and TRBJ2-7; TRBD1 agrees at 8 bases. Germline lookup yields CDR1 MDHEN and CDR2 SYDVKM. This CDR3 is built from 14 residues. The V gene end was trimmed by 5 bases and the J gene end by 4 bases; junction bases not matched to a gene: 7. The CDR3, as DNA: TGTGCCAGCAGTCTGACAGGGGTGAGTTACGAGCAGTACTTC. It translates to CASSLTGVSYEQYF.

This chain connects TRBV5-8 to TRBJ1-1; D gene ambiguous. Germline V gene lookup returns CDR1 SGHTS and CDR2 YDEGEE. The V end lost 0 bases, the J end lost 6 bases, and 9 bases lay between the germline ends. The length of the CDR3 is 13 residues. CDR3 protein: CASSLGPGAEAFF. Written as DNA, the CDR3 is TGTGCCAGCAGCTTGGGTCCGGGAGCTGAAGCTTTCTTT.

The chain has TRBV4-2 and TRBJ1-4; 11 nucleotides agree with TRBD1. V lost 5 bases to trimming and J lost 6 bases; unmatched junction nucleotides: 8. Germline-derived CDR1 and CDR2 are LGHNA and YNFKEQ. This CDR3 is built from 16 residues. In DNA form, the CDR3 reads TGTGCCAGCAGCTCACAGACGGGACAGGGGGATGAAAAACTGTTTTTT. It encodes CASSSQTGQGDEKLFF.

This chain links TRBV28 with TRBJ1-2; 9 bases align to TRBD1. Germline V gene sequence: CDR1 MDHEN, CDR2 SYDVKM. This CDR3 is 14 amino acids long. V lost 5 bases, J lost 5 bases, and 6 bases stayed unmatched. CDR3 DNA: TGTGCCAGCAGTACAACAGGGGGCGATTATGGCTACACCTTC. It translates to CASSTTGGDYGYTF.